This TCR beta chain was identified during a study of PD-1 blockade in classical Hodgkin lymphoma. The study's findings and limits: Healthy donors were reported to have higher baseline TCR diversity than newly diagnosed patients. Why repertoires differed is undefined; disease activity or prior therapy possibly contributed. Patients with a complete response exhibited baseline diversity comparable to newly diagnosed patients. TCR diversity rose significantly by C4D1 in CD4+ but not CD8+ cells.

With no exception, relapse followed autologous stem cell transplantation in all patients, and brentuximab vedotin exposure varied. Germline V gene lookup returns CDR1 SNHLY and CDR2 FYNNEI. The V gene lost 2 bases and the J gene lost 7 bases, with 15 bases spanning the gap. This CDR3 comprises 15 residues. Profiled with immunoSEQ multiplex PCR; TCRdb holds only in-frame clones, not every one. The sample contains about 18,000 clones, 80% to 85% of which appear only once. As for this clone: Its antigen is unknown.

The rearrangement links TRBV2 to TRBJ1-5; D not resolved. The receptor was isolated from a human donor with classical Hodgkin lymphoma. The source was peripheral blood mononuclear cells (PBMCs), collected at baseline. The CDR3 DNA follows: TGTGCCAGCAGTGAACGGGAGGGCCGGAAACAGCCCCAGCATTTT. Its translation is CASSEREGRKQPQHF.